This TCR beta chain derives from a study of beta chain features in type 1 diabetes. Across the study: In age, gender and cell yields, patients were similar to healthy donors.

As every portion of the isolated RNA was reverse transcribed, the sequencing read expressed TCRB transcripts. For naive, central memory and regulatory T cell samples, reads averaged around 3.8 million. TCRdb's copy holds only in-frame clones and misses some; the assay was immunoSEQ multiplex PCR. This sample carries around 600,000 clones, over 10% of them seen once, and the ten largest clones take more than 0.095%. Study-wide results and caveats: The study notes PCR might favor shorter templates equally in patients and controls. There was a moderate but significant shortening of TCRB CDR3s in all four CD4+ subsets of Type 1 diabetes patients.

By way of CD45RO/CCR7/CD25/CD127/CD95/CD27, the CD4+ regulatory, stem cell-like memory, central memory and naive cells were sorted. The CDR3 consists of 15 residues. V lost 0 bases and J 2 bases, leaving 11 bases between the germline ends. Germline CDR1 SGDLS, CDR2 YYNGEE. This clone was counted only a few times. Antigen unknown. This TCR came from a man aged 30 to 45 with type 1 diabetes. The sequenced sample was naive CD4+ T cells from blood. J is TRBJ2-5 and V is TRBV9; D is unclear. For the CDR3, the DNA is TGTGCCAGCAGCGTAGAAGCAACTGGGCAAGAGACCCAGTACTTC. Its protein is CASSVEATGQETQYF.